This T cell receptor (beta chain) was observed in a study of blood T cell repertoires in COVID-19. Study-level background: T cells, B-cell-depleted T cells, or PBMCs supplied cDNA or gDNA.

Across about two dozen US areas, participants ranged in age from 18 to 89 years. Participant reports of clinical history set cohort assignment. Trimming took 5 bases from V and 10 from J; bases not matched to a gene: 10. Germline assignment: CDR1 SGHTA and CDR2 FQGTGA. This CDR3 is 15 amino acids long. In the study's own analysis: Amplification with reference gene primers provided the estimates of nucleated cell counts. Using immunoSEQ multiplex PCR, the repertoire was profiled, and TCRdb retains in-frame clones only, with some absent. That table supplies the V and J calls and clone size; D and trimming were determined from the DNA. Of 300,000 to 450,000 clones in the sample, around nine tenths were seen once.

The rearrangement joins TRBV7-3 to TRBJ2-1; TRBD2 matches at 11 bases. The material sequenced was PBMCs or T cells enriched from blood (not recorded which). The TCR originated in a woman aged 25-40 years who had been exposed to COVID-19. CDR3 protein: CASSPTSGRGWEQFF. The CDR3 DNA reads TGTGCCAGCAGCCCCACTAGCGGGAGAGGGTGGGAGCAGTTCTTC.